This T cell receptor beta chain was found in a study of blood T cell repertoires in COVID-19. Study-wide context: Acute and convalescent COVID-19 specimens originated in the United States, Italy and Spain.

Followed over time, Seattle patients had been enrolled while infection was active. Authors' data handling: Reference gene primers were amplified, and this amplification served to estimate nucleated cell counts. Using immunoSEQ multiplex PCR, the repertoire was profiled, and TCRdb retains in-frame clones only, with some absent. V, J and clone size reflect that table, while D and trimming were determined from the DNA. This table has about 80,000 clones, roughly 85% appearing once. The clonotype comes from a man aged 45-60 years with COVID-19, enrolled during active disease. Sequenced material: peripheral blood.

CDR3 nucleotides: TGTGCCAGCAGCCAAGAAAGGGGCGAGCAGTACTTC. Protein product: CASSQERGEQYF. The chain employs TRBV4-2 and TRBJ2-7, with D perhaps TRBD1 (5 bases). The CDR3 is 12 residues long. The V gene's germline CDR1 is LGHNA and CDR2 YNFKEQ. V was clipped by 0 bases and J by 6 bases, with 6 bases between them.